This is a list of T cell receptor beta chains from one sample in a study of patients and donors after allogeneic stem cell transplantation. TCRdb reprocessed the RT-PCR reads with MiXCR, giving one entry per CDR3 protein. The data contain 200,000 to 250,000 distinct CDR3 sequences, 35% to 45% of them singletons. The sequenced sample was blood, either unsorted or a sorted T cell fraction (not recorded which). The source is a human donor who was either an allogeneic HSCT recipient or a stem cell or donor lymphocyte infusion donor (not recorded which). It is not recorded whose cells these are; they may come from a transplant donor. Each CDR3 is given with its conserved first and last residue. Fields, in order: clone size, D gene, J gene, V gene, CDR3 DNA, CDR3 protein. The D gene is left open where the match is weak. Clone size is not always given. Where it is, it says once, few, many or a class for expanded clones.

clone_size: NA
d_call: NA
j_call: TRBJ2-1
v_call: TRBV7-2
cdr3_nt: TGTGCCAGCAGCTCTAGGGCGTCGGTCAGCGGGCGGTTCTTC
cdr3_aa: CASSSRASVSGRFF

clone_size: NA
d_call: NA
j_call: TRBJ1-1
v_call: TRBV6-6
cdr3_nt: TGTGCCAGCAGTTACTCGATGACAGGAAGCACTGAAGCTTTCTTT
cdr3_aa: CASSYSMTGSTEAFF

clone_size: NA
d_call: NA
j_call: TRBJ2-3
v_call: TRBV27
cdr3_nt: TGTGCCAGCGCTCGGGGGCTAGCGGCGAGCACAGATACGCAGTATTTT
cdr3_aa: CASARGLAASTDTQYF

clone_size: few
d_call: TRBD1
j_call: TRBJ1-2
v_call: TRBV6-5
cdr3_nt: TGTGCCAGCACTTGGGACAGGGGATACGGCTACACCTTC
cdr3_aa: CASTWDRGYGYTF

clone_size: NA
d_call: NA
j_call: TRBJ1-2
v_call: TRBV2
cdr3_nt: TGTGCCAGCACCCTCCTTGGGAGGAGGTATCCCTATGGCTACACCTTC
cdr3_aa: CASTLLGRRYPYGYTF

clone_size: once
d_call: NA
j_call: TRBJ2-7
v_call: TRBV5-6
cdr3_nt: TGTGCCAGCAGCCGAGGGTACTACGAGCAGTACTTC
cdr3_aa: CASSRGYYEQYF

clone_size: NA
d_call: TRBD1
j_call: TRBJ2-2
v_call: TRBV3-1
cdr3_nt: TGTGCCAGCAGCCAAGGGACAGGTTGGAACACCGGGGAGCTGTTTTTT
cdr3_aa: CASSQGTGWNTGELFF

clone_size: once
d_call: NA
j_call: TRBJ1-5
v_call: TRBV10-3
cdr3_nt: TGTGCCATCAGGCCGGAGATAGGCGGGCAGCCCCAGCATTTT
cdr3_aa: CAIRPEIGGQPQHF

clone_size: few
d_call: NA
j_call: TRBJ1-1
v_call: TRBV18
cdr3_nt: TGTGCCAGCTCTGGGAACACAGCTGAAGCTTTCTTT
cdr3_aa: CASSGNTAEAFF

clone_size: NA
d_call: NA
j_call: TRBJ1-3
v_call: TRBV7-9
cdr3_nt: TGTGCCAGCAGCCCACCCAAGGGGAGTGCTGGAAACACCATATATTTT
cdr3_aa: CASSPPKGSAGNTIYF

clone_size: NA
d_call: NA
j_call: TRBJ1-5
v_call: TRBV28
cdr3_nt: TGTGCCAGCAGTTTCGCGTGGGGAACCCAGCCCCAGCATTTT
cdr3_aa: CASSFAWGTQPQHF

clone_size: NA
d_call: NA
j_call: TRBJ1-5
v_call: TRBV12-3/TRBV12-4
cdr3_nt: TGTGCCAGCAGTTTAGGGGCAGCCCTTAGCAATCAGCCCCAGCATTTT
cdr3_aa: CASSLGAALSNQPQHF

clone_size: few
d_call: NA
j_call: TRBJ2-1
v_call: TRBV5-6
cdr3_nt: TGTGCCAGCAGCTTGGCCTCGCGGGAGTTCTTC
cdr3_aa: CASSLASREFF

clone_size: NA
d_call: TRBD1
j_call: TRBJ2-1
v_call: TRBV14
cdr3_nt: TGTGCCAGCAGCCGCCGACAGGGAGACAATGAGCAGTTCTTC
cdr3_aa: CASSRRQGDNEQFF

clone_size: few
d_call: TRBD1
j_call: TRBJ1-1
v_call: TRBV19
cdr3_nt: TGTGCCAGTAGCCGGACAGGCGCCATAGGCACTGAAGCTTTCTTT
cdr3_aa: CASSRTGAIGTEAFF

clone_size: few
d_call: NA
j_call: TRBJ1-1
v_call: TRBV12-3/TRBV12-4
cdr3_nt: TGTGCCAGCAGTTTGGCGGGGCCCCAAGACTTGAACACTGAAGCTTTCTTT
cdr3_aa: CASSLAGPQDLNTEAFF

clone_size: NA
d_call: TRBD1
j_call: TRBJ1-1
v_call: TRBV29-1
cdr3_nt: TGCAGCGCGGGGAGGGGGCGTACTGAAGCTTTCTTT
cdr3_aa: CSAGRGRTEAFF

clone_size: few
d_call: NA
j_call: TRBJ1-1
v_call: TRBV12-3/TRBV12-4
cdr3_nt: TGTGCCAGCAGTTTTGGGGCTGGGACTGAAGCTTTCTTT
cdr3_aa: CASSFGAGTEAFF

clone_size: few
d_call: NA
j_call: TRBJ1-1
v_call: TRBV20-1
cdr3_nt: TGCAGTGCTAGACGGGGAGGGAAGAACACTGAAGCTTTCTTT
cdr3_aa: CSARRGGKNTEAFF

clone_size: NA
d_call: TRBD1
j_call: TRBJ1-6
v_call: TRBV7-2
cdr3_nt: TGTGCCAGCAGGCGGGACAGGGGGACTTCACCCCTCCACTTT
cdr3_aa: CASRRDRGTSPLHF

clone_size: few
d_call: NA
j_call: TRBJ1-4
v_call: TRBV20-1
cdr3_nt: TGCAGTGCTAGAGATCGAGCGAGAGGTGAAAAACTGTTTTTT
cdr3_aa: CSARDRARGEKLFF

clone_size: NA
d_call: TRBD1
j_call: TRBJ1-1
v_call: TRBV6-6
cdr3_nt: TGTGCCACCAGCTTGATGGCGACAGGGGGGGATGCAACTGAAGCTTTCTTT
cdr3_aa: CATSLMATGGDATEAFF

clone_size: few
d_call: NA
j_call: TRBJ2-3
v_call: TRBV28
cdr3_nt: TGTGCCAGCAGCCCACAACAGGGAGTGACAGATACGCAGTATTTT
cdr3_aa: CASSPQQGVTDTQYF

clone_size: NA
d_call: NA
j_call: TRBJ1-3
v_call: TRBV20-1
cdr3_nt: TGCAGTGCTGGACGGGGCCTAATCGACTCTGGAAACACCATATATTTT
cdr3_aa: CSAGRGLIDSGNTIYF

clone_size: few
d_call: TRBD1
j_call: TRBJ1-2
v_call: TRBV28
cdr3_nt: TGTGCCAGCACCGTACAGGGGAAGGATGGCTACACCTTC
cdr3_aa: CASTVQGKDGYTF

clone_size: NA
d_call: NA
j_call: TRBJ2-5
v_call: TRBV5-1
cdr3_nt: TGCGCCAGCAGCGGGGAGCCCCAAGAGACCCAGTACTTC
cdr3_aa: CASSGEPQETQYF

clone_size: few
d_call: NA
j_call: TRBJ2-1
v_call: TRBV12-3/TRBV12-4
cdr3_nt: TGTGCCAGCAGTTTAGCTGGGGGTGAGCAGTTCTTC
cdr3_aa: CASSLAGGEQFF

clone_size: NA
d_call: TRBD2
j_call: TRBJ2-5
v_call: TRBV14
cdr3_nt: TGTGCCAGCAGCCAAGGCATAGCGGGCCTCCGCTTGGAGACCCAGTACTTC
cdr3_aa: CASSQGIAGLRLETQYF

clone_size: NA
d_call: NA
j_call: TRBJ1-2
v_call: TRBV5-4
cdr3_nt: TGTGCCAGCAGCTACCGGGCTTCCAGTGGGGGCTACACCTTC
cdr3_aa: CASSYRASSGGYTF

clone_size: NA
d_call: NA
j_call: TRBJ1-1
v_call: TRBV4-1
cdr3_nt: TGCGCCAGCAGCCCCCGACAGTTCATGAACACTGAAGCTTTCTTT
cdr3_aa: CASSPRQFMNTEAFF

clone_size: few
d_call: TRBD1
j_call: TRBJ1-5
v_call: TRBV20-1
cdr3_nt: TGCAGTGCTAGCGATACCGACAGGGATTCTCAGCCCCAGCATTTT
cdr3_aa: CSASDTDRDSQPQHF

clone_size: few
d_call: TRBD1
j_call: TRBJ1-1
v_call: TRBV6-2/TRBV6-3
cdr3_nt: TGTGCCAGCAGTGATCCCAGGGGGGAGAAAACTGAAGCTTTCTTT
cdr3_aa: CASSDPRGEKTEAFF

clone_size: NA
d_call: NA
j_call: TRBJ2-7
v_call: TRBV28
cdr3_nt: TGTGCCAGCAGTTTACCTCCGGGGGTACGGCACGAGCAGTACTTC
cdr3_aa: CASSLPPGVRHEQYF

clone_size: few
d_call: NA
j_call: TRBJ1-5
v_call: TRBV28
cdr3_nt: TGTGCCAGCAGCCTCGGAGGGCGCAATCAGCCCCAGCATTTT
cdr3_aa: CASSLGGRNQPQHF

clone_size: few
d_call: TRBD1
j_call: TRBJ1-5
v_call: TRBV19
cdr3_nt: TGTGCCAGTAGTATGCACAGGGGGCAAAATCAGCCCCAGCATTTT
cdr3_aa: CASSMHRGQNQPQHF

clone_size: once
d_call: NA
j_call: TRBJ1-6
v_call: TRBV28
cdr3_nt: TGTGCCAGCAGTTTATCGCGGGGTTATAATTCACCCCTCCACTTT
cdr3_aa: CASSLSRGYNSPLHF